These 29 T cell receptor beta chains were all obtained from the same sample, sequenced in a study of lymphopenia after photon versus proton radiotherapy. This table comes from immunoSEQ multiplex PCR, and its TCRdb copy is limited to in-frame clones, with some not included. The profile shows tens of thousands of clones, approximately 84% of them singletons. This sample comprised peripheral blood, obtained from a patient treated with proton-based radiotherapy. All receptors come from a man in his 60s with pancreatic cancer.

J is TRBJ2-1 and V is TRBV5-1; D gene uncertain. The germline V gene has CDR1 SGHRS and CDR2 YFSETQ. Trimming cost V 6 bases and J 7 bases, with 8 bases left between them. CDR3 length equals 11 residues. The CDR3 loop reads CASKLNNEQFF. In DNA form, the CDR3 reads TGCGCCAGCAAACTTAATAATGAGCAGTTCTTC. Full variable domain (missing parts from reference TRBV5-1 and TRBJ2-1): KAGVTQTPRYLIKTRGQQVTLSCSPISGHRSVSWYQQTPGQGLQFLFEYFSETQRNKGNFPGRFSGRQFSNSRSEMNVSTLELGDSALYLCASKLNNEQFFGPGTRLTVL.

This clone was seen a few times. J is TRBJ1-2 and V is TRBV2; D is uncertain. V was trimmed by 9 bases and J by 6 bases, leaving 17 bases between them. Germline assignment: CDR1 SNHLY and CDR2 FYNNEI. This CDR3 is built from 13 residues. CDR3 region: CASSLRPWDGYTF. The CDR3 coding sequence is TGTGCCAGTTCCTTAAGGCCCTGGGATGGCTACACCTTC.

Regarding this clone: Germline is not matched at one junction end, which may reflect a read error. Other DNA variants within this sample encode the same CDR3. The V gene is TRBV2, the J gene TRBJ2-2, with TRBD2 as a possible D gene (6 bases). CDR3 length: 14 amino acids. Germline loops: CDR1 SNHLY, CDR2 FYNNEI. The DNA for the CDR3 is TGTGCTAGCAGACAGACTAGGTTTCTGGGGGAGCTGTTTTTT. Translation gives CASRQTRFLGELFF.

V usage is TRBV7-9 and J usage is TRBJ1-4; unclear D gene. The V end lost 5 bases, the J end lost 4 bases, and 14 bases lay between the germline ends. Germline V lookup: CDR1 SEHNR, CDR2 FQNEAQ (reference sequence). The CDR3 extends over 15 amino acids. CDR3 loop: CASSTLGVNNEKLFF. The CDR3 DNA sequence: TGTGCCAGCAGCACCCTTGGGGTAAATAATGAAAAACTGTTTTTT.

The V gene is TRBV30, the J gene TRBJ2-7; 7 positions match TRBD1. The J segment lost 2 bases and the V segment lost 0 bases, leaving 4 bases of the junction unmatched. Germline V gene data show CDR1 as GTSNPN and CDR2 as SVGIG (reference sequence). The CDR3 totals 14 residues. Here the CDR3 DNA reads TGTGCCTGGAGTGTAGCGCAGGGGGCCTACGAGCAGTACTTC. Its protein product is CAWSVAQGAYEQYF.

The chain has TRBV30 and TRBJ1-5; D unclear. Germline CDR1 reads GTSNPN; CDR2 reads SVGIG (reference sequence). The CDR3 length is 13 residues. Trimming took 5 bases from V and 0 from J, leaving 8 bases between them. CDR3 sequence reads: CAWGKISNQPQHF. In nucleotides, the CDR3 is TGTGCCTGGGGAAAAATTAGCAATCAGCCCCAGCATTTT.

This clone was observed a few times. The chain is built from TRBV5-6 and TRBJ2-7; possibly TRBD1 for D (5 bases). Trimming removed 3 bases from V and 2 bases from J, with 9 bases in between. Per the germline V gene, CDR1 is SGHDT and CDR2 is YYEEEE. The CDR3 consists of 13 residues. CDR3 DNA: TGTGCCAGCAGCTCTAGACAGACCTACGAGCAGTACTTC. Translated, it gives CASSSRQTYEQYF.

The rearrangement uses TRBV5-1 and TRBJ2-1; tentative D call: TRBD1 (6 bases). Per the germline V gene, CDR1 is SGHRS and CDR2 is YFSETQ. The CDR3 is made up of 14 amino acids. V lost 3 bases, J lost 7 bases, and 14 bases lay in between. In nucleotides, the CDR3 is TGCGCCAGCAGCTCCCGACAGGCTGGGAATGAGCAGTTCTTC. This sequence encodes CASSSRQAGNEQFF. Looking up the rest from reference TRBV5-1 and TRBJ2-1 gives the full variable domain: KAGVTQTPRYLIKTRGQQVTLSCSPISGHRSVSWYQQTPGQGLQFLFEYFSETQRNKGNFPGRFSGRQFSNSRSEMNVSTLELGDSALYLCASSSRQAGNEQFFGPGTRLTVL.

The chain couples TRBV7-9 to TRBJ2-7; 8 positions match TRBD1. V lost 5 bases to trimming and J lost 6 bases; unmatched junction nucleotides: 9. The CDR3 has 14 amino acids. In germline, CDR1 is SEHNR, CDR2 FQNEAQ (reference sequence). CDR3 sequence: CASSKDRGRGEQYF. Here the CDR3 DNA reads TGTGCCAGCAGCAAAGACAGGGGAAGGGGCGAGCAGTACTTC.

The V call is TRBV12-5, the J call TRBJ2-5; 11 bases fit TRBD2. This CDR3 comprises 22 residues. J was trimmed by 2 bases and V by 5 bases; bases with no gene match: 25. The germline CDR1 and CDR2 sequences are LGHNT and FRNRAP. CDR3 in DNA: TGTGCTAGTGGTACCCGTTGCACCCCAGGGTACCCATTAGCGGGGGGGCAAGAGACCCAGTACTTC. Its protein is CASGTRCTPGYPLAGGQETQYF.

This chain links TRBV30 with TRBJ1-1; no reliable D call. Germline CDR1 reads GTSNPN; CDR2 reads SVGIG (reference sequence). The ends were cut back, 2 bases at V and 4 bases at J, with 11 bases in the middle. The CDR3 contains 13 residues. The CDR3: CAWSTGWGTEAFF. The CDR3 nucleotides read TGTGCCTGGAGTACGGGGTGGGGCACTGAAGCTTTCTTT.

The V gene is TRBV28, the J gene TRBJ2-5; D not resolved. V was shortened by 2 bases and J by 1 base, with 8 bases between the two germline ends. Germline loops: CDR1 MDHEN, CDR2 SYDVKM. The length of the CDR3 is 14 residues. CDR3 nucleotide sequence: TGTGCCAGCAGTTTAAGCGCAGTCCAAGAGACCCAGTACTTC. Amino acid sequence: CASSLSAVQETQYF.

The chain has TRBV30 and TRBJ1-2; D gene unclear. The CDR3 has 13 amino acids. The V end lost 3 bases, the J end lost 5 bases, and 13 bases lay between the germline ends. CDR1 is GTSNPN, CDR2 SVGIG, per germline (reference sequence). The CDR3 bases are TGTGCCTGGAGCCGCCCGCCAGGTTATGGCTACACCTTC. This translates into CAWSRPPGYGYTF.

The chain links TRBV6-6 to TRBJ2-7; D unresolved. Per germline, CDR1 MNHNY and CDR2 SVGAGI (reference sequence). Trimming left V 0 bases short and J 1 base short, with 7 bases between. The CDR3 sequence is 14 residues long. The CDR3 DNA follows: TGTGCCAGCAGTTACTCGAGGAATTCCTACGAGCAGTACTTC. Translation: CASSYSRNSYEQYF.

V is TRBV5-6 and J is TRBJ1-1, with D perhaps matching TRBD1 (5 bases). Germline V lookup: CDR1 SGHDT, CDR2 YYEEEE. The CDR3 runs to 16 residues. Deletions cut 6 bases from V and 4 bases from J, with 22 bases between. The CDR3 DNA is TGTGCCAGCACCCTCGACGGGGGAAAAAAAGGCACTGAAGCTTTCTTT. The encoded protein is CASTLDGGKKGTEAFF.

This clone was recorded only once. V is TRBV27 and J is TRBJ2-7, with D possibly being TRBD1 (5 bases). The germline CDR1 and CDR2 sequences are MNHEY and SMNVEV (reference sequence). The CDR3 spans 14 residues. V lost 4 bases and J 6 bases, leaving 16 bases between the germline ends. As DNA, the CDR3 is TGTGCCAGCAGTTCAGGGTTTCAGGTCGGCGAGCAGTACTTC. It encodes CASSSGFQVGEQYF.

This rearrangement joins TRBV5-6 to TRBJ2-7; weak D call: TRBD2 (6 bases). The V end lost 4 bases, the J end lost 2 bases, and 10 bases lay between the germline ends. CDR3 length: 13 residues. CDR1 SGHDT and CDR2 YYEEEE come from the germline V gene. The CDR3 loop is CASSLWGAYEQYF. The CDR3 DNA follows: TGTGCCAGCAGCCTTTGGGGGGCCTACGAGCAGTACTTC.

The V gene is TRBV9, the J gene TRBJ1-3; TRBD1 aligns across 9 bases. Germline trimming cut 4 bases from V and 4 bases from J; bases unmatched to any gene: 3. This CDR3 region has 14 residues. Germline assignment: CDR1 SGDLS and CDR2 YYNGEE. The DNA of the CDR3 is TGTGCCAGCAGCTTACAGGGGGCCGGAAACACCATATATTTT. Translated, it gives CASSLQGAGNTIYF.

The chain combines TRBV28 with TRBJ1-1; D is possibly TRBD1 (6 bases). Germline assignment: CDR1 MDHEN and CDR2 SYDVKM. Between the trimmed V and J ends, which lost 5 bases and 1 base, there was a span of 17 bases. This CDR3 spans 16 amino acids. CDR3 sequence reads: CASSPGGGPGNTEAFF. Here the CDR3 DNA reads TGTGCCAGCAGTCCTGGGGGGGGCCCAGGGAACACTGAAGCTTTCTTT.

The chain links TRBV7-2 to TRBJ2-7, with D maybe TRBD1 (6 bases). Germline loops: CDR1 SGHTA, CDR2 FQGNSA. This CDR3 has 13 residues. Trimming removed 1 base at V and 9 bases at J, with 13 bases between. The CDR3 here is CASSLGTTRGQYF. DNA for the CDR3: TGTGCCAGCAGCTTAGGGACAACCAGGGGGCAGTACTTC.

In this sample, this clone turned up once. The rearrangement links TRBV11-3 to TRBJ2-7, with 7 bases aligning to TRBD1. The V and J ends lost 3 bases and 1 base, in that order; junction bases with no gene match: 12. CDR1 SGHNT and CDR2 YENEEA come from the germline V gene. The CDR3 sequence is 17 residues long. The CDR3 DNA is TGTGCCAGCAGCTTCGCCACATTCCGGGACAGATCCTACGAGCAGTACTTC. This sequence encodes CASSFATFRDRSYEQYF. The full variable domain, rest sourced from reference TRBV11-3 and TRBJ2-7, is EAGVVQSPRYKIIEKKQPVAFWCNPISGHNTLYWYLQNLGQGPELLIRYENEEAVDDSQLPKDRFSAERLKGVDSTLKIQPAELGDSAVYLCASSFATFRDRSYEQYFGPGTRLTVT.

The chain joins TRBV18 to TRBJ1-5; TRBD1 matches 7 bases. J gave up 2 bases and V 6 bases, and 16 bases lay outside the gene matches. The germline CDR1 and CDR2 sequences are KGHSH and LQKENI. CDR3 length: 18 residues. The CDR3 spells CASSRDAPGGHGNQPQHF. The CDR3 DNA reads TGTGCCAGCTCCCGAGACGCCCCAGGGGGACATGGCAATCAGCCCCAGCATTTT.

The chain joins TRBV18 to TRBJ1-1; 9 nucleotides agree with TRBD1. The CDR3 is made up of 14 amino acids. CDR1 and CDR2 (germline): KGHSH, LQKENI. Unmatched junction bases numbered 6, after V lost 3 bases and J lost 7 bases. In DNA, the CDR3 is TGTGCCAGCTCACCTATAGGGACAGGGTTTGAAGCTTTCTTT. It is translated as CASSPIGTGFEAFF.

This chain links TRBV6-1 with TRBJ2-5; D possibly corresponds to TRBD2 (6 bases). In germline, CDR1 is MNHNS, CDR2 SASEGT. This CDR3 region has 14 residues. V was cut by 3 bases and J by 4 bases, with 12 bases left in between. The CDR3 DNA reads as TGTGCCAGCAGTGACCGGGGGTGGGGAGAGACCCAGTACTTC. Translation gives CASSDRGWGETQYF.

J is TRBJ2-3 and V is TRBV29-1; 9 nucleotides line up with TRBD1. The CDR3 has 15 amino acids. V lost 6 bases and J lost 3; bases outside the gene matches: 10. The V gene's germline CDR1 is SQVTM and CDR2 ANQGSEA. CDR3 sequence (DNA): TGCAGCGTACGACGGGGACAGGGTGGAACAGATACGCAGTATTTT. It translates to CSVRRGQGGTDTQYF.

The chain uses TRBV6-1 and TRBJ1-4; D remains ambiguous. V was shortened by 5 bases and J by 6 bases, with 13 bases between the two germline ends. This CDR3 has 14 residues. CDR1 and CDR2 from the germline V gene are MNHNS and SASEGT. DNA for the CDR3: TGTGCCAGCAGTTTAGGAGGGTTGGATGAAAAACTGTTTTTT. The encoded protein is CASSLGGLDEKLFF.

The chain recombines TRBV27 with TRBJ2-6; D gene unclear. Trimming left V 4 bases short and J 2 bases short, with 12 bases between. Looked up from germline, CDR1 is MNHEY and CDR2 is SMNVEV (reference sequence). The CDR3 contains 16 residues. The CDR3: CASSSLGPPGANVLTF. The CDR3 bases are TGTGCCAGCAGTTCTCTCGGGCCCCCTGGGGCCAACGTCCTGACTTTC.

The chain joins TRBV12-5 to TRBJ1-1; D gene uncertain. Trimming shortened V by 4 bases and J by 4 bases, and 13 bases separated the two germline ends. Germline-derived CDR1 and CDR2 are LGHNT and FRNRAP. The CDR3 is made up of 14 amino acids. The DNA of the CDR3 is TGTGCTAGTGGTTCCAGCGGGGAGGCCACTGAAGCTTTCTTT. It yields the protein CASGSSGEATEAFF.

This chain joins TRBV5-4 and TRBJ1-4, with 10 bases matching TRBD1. The CDR3 has 14 residues. The V gene's germline CDR1 is SGHNT and CDR2 YYREEE (reference sequence). With 4 bases clipped from V and 8 bases from J, the junction kept 5 bases outside the gene matches. As DNA, the CDR3 is TGTGCCAGCAGCGTGGACAGGGGGGAAGAAAAACTGTTTTTT. Protein: CASSVDRGEEKLFF.